This is a list of T cell receptor beta chains from one sample in a study of human T cells and chemical hapten exposure. TCRdb fed the 5' RACE reads into MiXCR, producing one record per CDR3 protein. This table has 100,000 to 120,000 distinct CDR3 sequences, around 20% appearing once. The receptors shown here come from a human donor in good health. Both conserved end residues are part of each CDR3.

j_call v_call cdr3_aa
TRBJ2-3 TRBV12-3/TRBV12-4 CAWSLGGGTDTQYF
TRBJ1-3 TRBV9 CASSVSRARGGNTIYF
TRBJ2-1 TRBV7-9 CASSRRLAGGNDEQFF
TRBJ2-1 TRBV7-9 CANSYQREGYNEQFF
TRBJ2-3 TRBV7-3 CASSLGGPTDTQYF
TRBJ2-3 TRBV6-5 CASSWSGRSTDTQYF
TRBJ2-4 TRBV28 CASSSPDRGNIQYF
TRBJ1-6 TRBV13 CASSFENSPLHF
TRBJ1-4 TRBV6-6 CASKRESATNEKLFF
TRBJ1-3 TRBV3-1 CASSHRTGLSGNTIYF
TRBJ2-2 TRBV28 CASSRGQGTGELFF
TRBJ2-1 TRBV29-1 CSVQRDPREEQFF
TRBJ1-2 TRBV5-1 CASSLGIRKRPTNYGYTF
TRBJ2-5 TRBV5-1 CASSLAVGGGTQYF
TRBJ2-1 TRBV12-3/TRBV12-4 CATQGDRGFNEQFF
TRBJ1-3 TRBV6-1 CASSEASGTGGPGNTIYF
TRBJ1-3 TRBV10-2 CASSRALDGNTIYF
TRBJ2-3 TRBV6-5 CASSYSQGGLTQYF
TRBJ2-1 TRBV5-4 CASSLIGWDADSYNEQFF
TRBJ1-1 TRBV2 CASRDDGAIMNTEAFF
TRBJ2-5 TRBV11-2 CASSLEDGYQETQYF
TRBJ1-1 TRBV14 CASSRRQLNTEAFF
TRBJ2-5 TRBV7-3 CASSVTSGRMETQYF
TRBJ2-3 TRBV29-1 CSAALNRERNTQYF
TRBJ2-3 TRBV5-5 CASSLGSGSADTQYF
TRBJ2-7 TRBV20-1 CSATGSPYEQYF
TRBJ2-1 TRBV30 CAWSHWAGFRAPYNEQFF
TRBJ2-3 TRBV5-4 CASSSGTRRSTDTQYF
TRBJ2-4 TRBV6-5 CASSRTELAKNIQYF
TRBJ2-7 TRBV6-6 CASSYYEDYEQYF
TRBJ2-3 TRBV28 CASSLGLAGVHPSTDTQYF
TRBJ2-5 TRBV7-8 CASSFSVAKETQYF
TRBJ2-1 TRBV6-5 CASSRTGDEQFF
TRBJ2-6 TRBV13 CASSAETVSSGANVLTF
TRBJ1-2 TRBV12-3/TRBV12-4 CASSGQVNYGYTF
TRBJ2-3 TRBV4-1 CASSRGDPDTQYF
TRBJ2-1 TRBV6-5 CASSYSGLAVSSYNEQFF
TRBJ1-6 TRBV5-4 CASSFWGNSPLHF
TRBJ2-1 TRBV20-1 CSARGVSGRINNEQFF
TRBJ1-1 TRBV29-1 CSVGTPQGMNTEAFF
TRBJ2-2 TRBV20-1 CSARGRPGELFF
TRBJ1-1 TRBV20-1 CSPPRRVMSTEAFF
TRBJ2-3 TRBV7-3 CASSFTGGPPTDTQYF
TRBJ1-2 TRBV6-5 CASSYSTAYYGYTF
TRBJ2-7 TRBV27 CASRSTGLGGDEQYF
TRBJ2-7 TRBV9 CASSVGTSGAYEQYF
TRBJ1-4 TRBV11-2 CASSLGQDAGRDEKLFF
TRBJ1-6 TRBV4-1 CASSHPPGQGAGPLHF
TRBJ2-7 TRBV20-1 CSARTVTYEQYF
TRBJ2-1 TRBV12-3/TRBV12-4 CASSLGVVAGGPRSYNEQFF
TRBJ1-2 TRBV29-1 CSADRAYGYTF
TRBJ1-1 TRBV27 CASKALRDTEAFF
TRBJ1-2 TRBV27 CASQAAPPANYGYTF
TRBJ2-2 TRBV12-3/TRBV12-4 CASSLVTGGFMDTGELFF
TRBJ2-1 TRBV6-4 CASSPGLEQHEQFF
TRBJ1-5 TRBV30 CAWRNQGSNQPQHF
TRBJ2-1 TRBV20-1 CSARESVGYNEQFF
TRBJ2-5 TRBV15 CATSRERRETQYF
TRBJ1-6 TRBV9 CASSVLAGGLSPLHF
TRBJ1-1 TRBV13 CASSYPSENTEAFF